These 23 T cell receptor beta chains originate from one sample sequenced in a study of shared clonotypes between healthy human individuals. Libraries were prepared by immunoSEQ multiplex PCR; TCRdb keeps only in-frame clonotypes and omits some of them. The repertoire holds some 790,000 clones, with over 55% as singletons. Material: memory CD4+ T cells sorted from blood. Stated subset: CD45RA-negative fraction. The receptor source for this set is a woman aged 25-40 years in good health.

For this clone: It differs at one base from a far larger clone, so likely a read error. This chain links TRBV6-6 with TRBJ1-5; possibly TRBD1 for D (6 bases). The CDR3 has 12 amino acids. In germline, CDR1 is MNHNY, CDR2 SVGAGI (reference sequence). The CDR3 nucleotides read TGTGCCAACAGTGCGGACAGACAGCCCCAGCATTTT. This encodes CANSADRQPQHF.

The chain carries TRBV19 and TRBJ1-1; the match to TRBD1 covers 11 bases. This CDR3 comprises 14 residues. Germline CDR1 and CDR2: LNHDA and SQIVND (reference sequence). J lost 6 bases, V lost 8 bases, and 8 bases had no gene match. This CDR3 reads CASEWTGGLSEAFF. CDR3 DNA: TGTGCCAGTGAATGGACAGGGGGCTTATCTGAAGCTTTCTTT.

The chain links TRBV5-1 to TRBJ2-1; 10 nucleotides agree with TRBD1. Trimming took 4 bases from V and 9 from J; bases not matched to a gene: 10. Germline values: CDR1 SGHRS, CDR2 YFSETQ. The CDR3 spans 15 residues. The CDR3 loop reads CASSKGQGLTSEQFF. In DNA, the CDR3 is TGCGCCAGCAGCAAGGGACAGGGGCTTACCTCTGAGCAGTTCTTC.

In regard to this clone: This likely reflects a read error, since a far larger clone is one base away. The sample carries other DNA sequences with the same CDR3. The genes are TRBV11-2 and TRBJ2-2, with 7 bases identical to TRBD2. J was trimmed by 4 bases and V by 1 base; bases with no gene match: 0. Looked up from germline, CDR1 is SGHAT and CDR2 is FQNNGV. CDR3 length: 14 amino acids. The CDR3 is CASSLAGGTGELFF. For the CDR3, the DNA is TGTGCCAGCAGCTTAGCGGGAGGCACCGGGGAGCTGTTTTTT.

The rearrangement joins TRBV11-1 to TRBJ2-1; 9 bases map to TRBD2. Germline values: CDR1 SGHAT, CDR2 FQDESV (reference sequence). J was trimmed by 3 bases and V by 0 bases; bases with no gene match: 9. The CDR3 totals 18 residues. In DNA, the CDR3 is TGTGCCAGCAGCTTAGCTACGTCTCGCGGGAGGGTCTACAATGAGCAGTTCTTC. This codes for CASSLATSRGRVYNEQFF.

A single count supports this clone. The chain joins TRBV7-6 to TRBJ1-5; no definite D call. The germline V gene has CDR1 SGHVS and CDR2 FNYEAQ. Trimming took 2 bases from V and 2 from J, leaving 19 bases between them. The CDR3 totals 18 residues. DNA for the CDR3: TGTGCCAGCAGCTTACGTGGGCAGGCCATGAAGTGCAATCAGCCCCAGCATTTT. Residues: CASSLRGQAMKCNQPQHF.

The sample holds a few counts of this clone. The sample carries other DNA sequences with the same CDR3. This chain uses TRBV28 with TRBJ1-5, with no clear D. The length of the CDR3 is 10 residues. The V end was cut by 6 bases, the J end by 3 bases, with 0 bases between. Per germline, CDR1 MDHEN and CDR2 SYDVKM. The CDR3 region is CASSNQPQHF. The DNA of the CDR3 is TGTGCCAGCAGCAATCAGCCCCAGCATTTT.

The V gene is TRBV9, the J gene TRBJ2-6; maybe TRBD1 (6 bases). This CDR3 spans 17 amino acids. Germline V lookup: CDR1 SGDLS, CDR2 YYNGEE. V was cut by 2 bases and J by 1 base, with 13 bases left in between. The CDR3: CASSVGQLPSGANVLTF. The CDR3 nucleotides read TGTGCCAGCAGCGTCGGACAGCTCCCTTCTGGGGCCAACGTCCTGACTTTC.

This clone was seen a single time. The chain recombines TRBV18 with TRBJ1-4, with D hard to call. The V and J ends lost 5 bases and 0 bases respectively, with 4 bases between them. Germline V gene sequence: CDR1 KGHSH, CDR2 LQKENI. This CDR3 has 13 residues. DNA of the CDR3: TGTGCCAGCTCAGAAACAACTAATGAAAAACTGTTTTTT. It specifies CASSETTNEKLFF.

The table lists this clone with a count of one. The V and J genes are TRBV19 and TRBJ2-4, with D perhaps matching TRBD2 (6 bases). This CDR3 region has 14 residues. CDR1 LNHDA and CDR2 SQIVND come from the germline V gene (reference sequence). V was cut by 3 bases and J by 9 bases, with 15 bases left in between. The CDR3 reads CASSMSGKGGIQYF. The CDR3, as DNA: TGTGCCAGTAGTATGTCCGGGAAGGGAGGCATTCAGTACTTC.

With regard to this clone: An end of the junction does not agree with germline; a read error may underlie this. This chain's CDR3 is CASSQGTSSNEQYF. CDR3 DNA: TGTGCCAGCAGCCAGGGAACTAGCTCCAACGAGCAGTACTTC. The chain carries TRBV4-2 and TRBJ2-7, with a possible D match to TRBD2 (6 bases). This CDR3 has 14 residues. Germline assignment: CDR1 LGHNA and CDR2 YNFKEQ.

On this clone itself: At the DNA level, this CDR3 is encoded by other sequences in the same sample as well. The chain couples TRBV28 to TRBJ2-5; TRBD2 aligns across 7 bases. This CDR3 is built from 16 residues. Germline V CDR1 and CDR2: MDHEN, SYDVKM. The trim removed 8 bases at V and 5 bases at J, leaving 17 bases unmatched. The CDR3 nucleotides read TGTGCCAGCTGCAAGACTAGCCATCTAAGAGCGGAGACCCAGTACTTC. It specifies CASCKTSHLRAETQYF.

This clone has only a few counts. The J gene is TRBJ1-2, the V gene TRBV4-2, with TRBD1 matching 9 bases. This CDR3 region has 20 residues. V lost 0 bases and J lost 3; bases outside the gene matches: 17. The germline V gene has CDR1 LGHNA and CDR2 YNFKEQ. In DNA, the CDR3 is TGTGCCAGCAGCCAAGATGGGGCACCGTATACAGGGGGCATAGACTATGGCTACACCTTC. Its protein is CASSQDGAPYTGGIDYGYTF.

The genes are TRBV28 and TRBJ1-4; D unclear. The germline V gene encodes CDR1 MDHEN and CDR2 SYDVKM. V gave up 2 bases and J gave up 4 bases, with 17 bases separating them. CDR3 length: 17 residues. The CDR3 DNA is TGTGCCAGCAGTTTACCGTTCGGCCGCCAGGATAATGAAAAACTGTTTTTT. Protein sequence: CASSLPFGRQDNEKLFF.

The chain carries TRBV29-1 and TRBJ2-3, with D possibly matching TRBD2 (5 bases). Germline CDR1 and CDR2: SQVTM and ANQGSEA. This CDR3 region has 10 residues. The germline V and J ends were trimmed by 3 bases and 11 bases, with 9 bases remaining between them. DNA of the CDR3: TGCAGCGTTGACCGGGATTTGCAGTATTTT. Residues: CSVDRDLQYF.

The gene calls are TRBV14 and TRBJ2-7, with TRBD2 matching 9 bases. J lost 5 bases, V lost 4 bases, and 9 bases had no gene match. The V gene's germline CDR1 is SGHDN and CDR2 FVKESK. The CDR3 is 15 residues long. CDR3 nucleotide sequence: TGTGCCAGCAGCCCCTTAGCGGGAGTCCCCAACGAGCAGTACTTC. Translated, it gives CASSPLAGVPNEQYF.

The genes are TRBV6-1 and TRBJ1-5; TRBD1 might be the D (5 bases). Germline CDR1 and CDR2: MNHNS and SASEGT. V lost 6 bases to trimming and J lost 2 bases, with 11 bases between them. The CDR3 covers 14 residues. The DNA for the CDR3 is TGTGCCAGCAGCCAGGGTATTGGCAATCAGCCCCAGCATTTT. Its protein product is CASSQGIGNQPQHF.

The gene calls are TRBV4-1 and TRBJ1-5; TRBD1 aligns across 7 bases. The CDR3 runs 15 residues. V dropped 2 bases and J dropped 7; count of bases not matched to a gene: 8. The V gene's germline CDR1 is MGHRA and CDR2 YSYEKL. The CDR3 nucleotides are TGCGCCAGCAGCCAACGACAGGGAATACACCAGCCCCAGCATTTT. Its protein product is CASSQRQGIHQPQHF.

This clone showed up just a few times. The CDR3 sequence is CASSPRGQGASEAFF. The CDR3 DNA reads TGTGCCAGCAGCCCTCGCGGGCAGGGGGCGTCTGAAGCTTTCTTT. The V call is TRBV7-8, the J call TRBJ1-1, with 8 positions matching TRBD1. CDR1 SGHVS and CDR2 FQNEAQ come from the germline V gene. The V and J ends lost 5 bases and 6 bases, in that order; junction bases with no gene match: 11. There are 15 residues in the CDR3.

The V call is TRBV4-1, the J call TRBJ2-7; weak D call: TRBD1 (6 bases). In germline, CDR1 is MGHRA, CDR2 YSYEKL. The CDR3 extends over 14 amino acids. Trimming shortened V by 0 bases and J by 9 bases, and 15 bases separated the two germline ends. CDR3 region: CASSQDLTGRLQYF. In nucleotides, the CDR3 is TGCGCCAGCAGCCAAGATTTGACAGGACGACTGCAGTACTTC.

The V gene is TRBV2, the J gene TRBJ1-5; D call uncertain. Trimming left V 1 base short and J 8 bases short, with 12 bases between. CDR1 and CDR2 from the germline V gene are SNHLY and FYNNEI. This CDR3 has 14 residues. In nucleotides, the CDR3 is TGTGCCAGCAGTGAAGTAGGGTGGGTGAAGCCCCAGCATTTT. Amino acid sequence: CASSEVGWVKPQHF.

The J gene is TRBJ1-1, the V gene TRBV5-1; D is perhaps TRBD1 (6 bases). The CDR3 is 14 residues long. Germline loops: CDR1 SGHRS, CDR2 YFSETQ. V was pared by 2 bases and J by 6 bases, with 14 bases between. CDR3 in DNA: TGCGCCAGCAGCTTTCTCGGGTCAGGGGCTGAAGCTTTCTTT. Protein sequence: CASSFLGSGAEAFF.

V and J are TRBV5-6 and TRBJ2-4, with D hard to call. Germline values: CDR1 SGHDT, CDR2 YYEEEE. Trimming pared 4 bases from V and 3 bases from J, leaving 26 bases between. CDR3 length equals 19 residues. The CDR3 spells CASSHGRPEPVPGKNIQYF. CDR3 coding DNA: TGTGCCAGCAGCCATGGTCGCCCCGAGCCCGTGCCTGGCAAAAACATTCAGTACTTC. Full variable domain (missing parts from reference TRBV5-6 and TRBJ2-4): DAGVTQSPTHLIKTRGQQVTLRCSPKSGHDTVSWYQQALGQGPQFIFQYYEEEERQRGNFPDRFSGHQFPNYSSELNVNALLLGDSALYLCASSHGRPEPVPGKNIQYFGAGTRLSVL.